This TCR beta chain came from a study of OX40 agonist ivuxolimab in advanced cancers. In the study overall: Enrolled patients in dose escalation had cancers that were hepatocellular carcinoma, melanoma, renal cell or head and neck cancer.

This table comes from immunoSEQ multiplex PCR, and its TCRdb copy is limited to in-frame clones, with some not included. Found here are 70,000 to 95,000 clones, around 82% of them singletons; the top ten hold over 3%. The ends lost 7 bases at V and 3 bases at J; junction bases unmatched: 9. The CDR3 totals 16 residues. Germline V gene sequence: CDR1 MDHEN, CDR2 SYDVKM. Exclusion of a patient followed from autoimmune disease history or systemic immunosuppression. The study sampled blood at baseline, cycle 4 day 1, and cycle 7 day 1. This clone was picked up one time. The chain has TRBV28 and TRBJ2-1; 10 bases are shared with TRBD2. This clonotype originated in an adult with an advanced solid tumor such as melanoma, head and neck, liver or kidney cancer. The sample was CD4+ or CD8+ T cells sorted from blood, taken in a trial of the OX40 agonist ivuxolimab. This chain's CDR3 is CASIARGTSVYNEQFF. CDR3 nucleotides: TGTGCCAGCATCGCGAGGGGGACTAGCGTCTACAATGAGCAGTTCTTC.